Listed below are T cell receptor beta chains from one sample, sequenced in a study of blood T cell repertoires in COVID-19. Here immunoSEQ multiplex PCR was the method, and the copy in TCRdb shows in-frame clones only, minus some. Altogether some 47,000 clones are present, 80% to 90% being singletons, with the ten largest covering 35% to 45%. Sequenced: peripheral blood. The receptors originated from a human donor in a cohort sampled during active COVID-19. CDR3s include the opening cysteine and the closing phenylalanine or tryptophan. The D gene is left open where the match is weak. Not all rows give a size; the values are once, few, many and, for expanded clones, a class.

CDR3 protein	CDR3 DNA	clone size	V gene	J gene	D gene
CASSLGGPGRSGYTF	TGTGCCAGCAGCTTGGGTGGTCCGGGTCGGAGTGGCTACACCTTC	few	TRBV5-4	TRBJ1-2	.
CASSTLAGESYEQYF	TGTGCCAGCAGCACACTAGCGGGGGAATCCTACGAGCAGTACTTC	.	TRBV6-5	TRBJ2-7	TRBD2
CASSQASGRVWDTEAFF	TGCGCCAGCAGCCAAGCTTCTGGCAGGGTGTGGGACACTGAAGCTTTCTTT	.	TRBV4-3	TRBJ1-1	.
CSYVADQETQYF	TGCAGCTACGTAGCGGACCAAGAGACCCAGTACTTC	.	TRBV29-1	TRBJ2-5	.
CASKDRVDDNSPLHF	TGTGCCAGTAAGGACAGAGTCGACGATAATTCACCCCTCCACTTT	.	TRBV19	TRBJ1-6	.
CSAGQGNTGELFF	TGCAGCGCGGGACAGGGCAACACCGGGGAGCTGTTTTTT	.	TRBV29-1	TRBJ2-2	TRBD1
CASSFSLAGSGGELFF	TGTGCCAGCAGTTTTAGCCTAGCGGGGAGTGGCGGGGAGCTGTTTTTT	.	TRBV27	TRBJ2-2	TRBD2
CASTPGQGPYNEQFF	TGTGCCAGCACCCCGGGACAGGGACCCTACAATGAGCAGTTCTTC	.	TRBV2	TRBJ2-1	TRBD1
CASSVGLAGGPGANVLTF	TGTGCCAGCAGCGTAGGACTAGCGGGGGGGCCCGGGGCCAACGTCCTGACTTTC	.	TRBV9	TRBJ2-6	TRBD2
CASSQDIGNTEAFF	TGCGCCAGCAGCCAAGATATCGGGAACACTGAAGCTTTCTTT	.	TRBV4-1	TRBJ1-1	.
CASSQTEQLYYEQYF	TGTGCCAGCAGCCAGACAGAGCAACTCTACTACGAGCAGTACTTC	.	TRBV7-9	TRBJ2-7	.
CASSLTSGTYNEQFF	TGTGCCAGCAGCTTAACTAGCGGTACCTACAATGAGCAGTTCTTC	.	TRBV7-3	TRBJ2-1	.
CASSELAGGHTKNIQYF	TGTGCCAGCAGTGAGCTAGCGGGGGGGCATACCAAAAACATTCAGTACTTC	.	TRBV2	TRBJ2-4	TRBD2
CASSSYSLEEKLFF	TGCGCCAGCAGCTCGTACAGTTTAGAGGAAAAACTGTTTTTT	.	TRBV5-1	TRBJ1-4	.
CASSPLAGSSYNEQFF	TGTGCCAGCAGCCCATTAGCGGGGAGCTCCTACAATGAGCAGTTCTTC	once	TRBV28	TRBJ2-1	TRBD2
CASSVGTGRGEQYF	TGTGCCAGCAGCGTCGGGACAGGTCGTGGCGAGCAGTACTTC	.	TRBV7-9	TRBJ2-7	TRBD1
CASSLMTENTEAFF	TGTGCCAGCAGCTTAATGACAGAGAACACTGAAGCTTTCTTT	.	TRBV7-2	TRBJ1-1	.